Below, one TCR beta chain is given with its context. Its target is not known. The record originates from a study of T cell responses to AZD1222 COVID-19 vaccine. At the level of the study: Analyses pooled second doses at about 4 or about 12 weeks. Study-wide points: Donors skewed white British and female; clonal diversity was possibly underestimated.

Produced via immunoSEQ multiplex PCR; TCRdb's table is partial and in-frame only. Of some 100,000 clones in the sample, 70% to 90% were seen once. The sample consisted of peripheral blood, taken on day 0 of AZD1222 vaccination. This TCR came from an adult in good health.

In DNA, the CDR3 is TGTGCCAGCAGCCCCCGTAATTTGCAGGGGGATAATTCACCCCTCCACTTT. Protein sequence: CASSPRNLQGDNSPLHF. The rearrangement links TRBV7-2 to TRBJ1-6; 7 nucleotides align to TRBD1. The germline V gene encodes CDR1 SGHTA and CDR2 FQGNSA. V lost 5 bases and J lost 5; bases outside the gene matches: 12. This CDR3 region has 17 residues.